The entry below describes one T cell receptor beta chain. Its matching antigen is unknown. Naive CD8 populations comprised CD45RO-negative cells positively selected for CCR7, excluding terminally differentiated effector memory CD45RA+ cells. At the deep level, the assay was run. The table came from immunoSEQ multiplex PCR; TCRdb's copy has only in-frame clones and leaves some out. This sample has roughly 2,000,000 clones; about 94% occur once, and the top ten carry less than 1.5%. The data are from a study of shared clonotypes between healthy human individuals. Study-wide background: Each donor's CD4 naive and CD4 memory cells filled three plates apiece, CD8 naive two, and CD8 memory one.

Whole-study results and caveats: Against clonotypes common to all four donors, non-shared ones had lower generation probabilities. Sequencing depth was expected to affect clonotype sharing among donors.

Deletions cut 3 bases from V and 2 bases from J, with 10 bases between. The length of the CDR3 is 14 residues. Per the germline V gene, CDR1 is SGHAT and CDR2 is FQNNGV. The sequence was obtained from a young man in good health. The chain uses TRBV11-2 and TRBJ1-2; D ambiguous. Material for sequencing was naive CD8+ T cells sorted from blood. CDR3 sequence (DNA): TGTGCCAGCAGCTTTATTTTAGGGAACTATGGCTACACCTTC. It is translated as CASSFILGNYGYTF.